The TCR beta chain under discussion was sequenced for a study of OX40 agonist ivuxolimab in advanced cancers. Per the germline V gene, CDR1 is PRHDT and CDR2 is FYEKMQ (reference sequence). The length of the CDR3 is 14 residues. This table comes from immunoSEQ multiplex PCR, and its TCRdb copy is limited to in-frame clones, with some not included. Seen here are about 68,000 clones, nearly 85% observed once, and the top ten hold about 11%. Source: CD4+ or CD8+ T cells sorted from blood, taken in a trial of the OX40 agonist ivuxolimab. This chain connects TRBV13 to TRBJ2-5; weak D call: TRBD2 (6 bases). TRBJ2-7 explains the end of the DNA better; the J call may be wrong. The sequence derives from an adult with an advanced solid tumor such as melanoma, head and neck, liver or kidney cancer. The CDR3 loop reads CASSFAGPASEQYF. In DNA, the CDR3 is TGTGCCAGCAGCTTCGCGGGACCAGCCTCCGAGCAGTACTTC.